The 22 T cell receptor beta chains below come from one sample, sequenced in a study of cytomegalovirus exposure and HLA in healthy donors. The repertoire was sequenced with immunoSEQ multiplex PCR; TCRdb's copy has only in-frame clones and lacks some. The sample holds approximately 200,000 clones; about 91% are singletons and the top ten take 2.9%. What was sequenced was PBMCs. Receptor source: a woman aged 18-29 years in good health and CMV-seronegative.

As DNA, the CDR3 is TGCGCCAGCAGCCCCCGGACAGGGAAATCCTACGAGCAGTACTTC. Protein product: CASSPRTGKSYEQYF. The chain combines TRBV5-1 with TRBJ2-7; 8 bases line up with TRBD1. The CDR3 is 15 amino acids. Germline V lookup: CDR1 SGHRS, CDR2 YFSETQ. V was pared by 4 bases and J by 1 base, with 7 bases of the junction left unmatched.

This clone was recorded only once. The CDR3 coding sequence is TGTGCCAGCAGCCCCCCAGGGTCCCTAGCCAAAAACATTCAGTACTTC. Its translation: CASSPPGSLAKNIQYF. The gene calls are TRBV5-6 and TRBJ2-4; tentative D call: TRBD1 (5 bases). V shed 4 bases and J shed 0 bases, with 14 bases lying between them. The CDR3 loop spans 16 amino acids. Germline V gives CDR1 SGHDT, CDR2 YYEEEE.

V is TRBV30 and J is TRBJ1-3, with no clear D. Germline V gene data show CDR1 as GTSNPN and CDR2 as SVGIG (reference sequence). The CDR3 consists of 12 residues. The V end was cut by 7 bases, the J end by 1 base, with 8 bases between. CDR3 region: CAYSGSGNTIYF. CDR3 bases: TGTGCCTACTCCGGGTCTGGAAACACCATATATTTT. Filled out from reference TRBV30 and TRBJ1-3, the complete variable domain reads SQTIHQWPATLVQPVGSPLSLECTVEGTSNPNLYWYRQAAGRGLQLLFYSVGIGQISSEVPQNLSASRPQDRQFILSSKKLLLSDSGFYLCAYSGSGNTIYFGEGSWLTVV.

As for this clone: As the CDR3 is not closed by the conserved phenylalanine or tryptophan, this likely results from a read error. Because the CDR3's place on the DNA is in doubt, the DNA is left out and the CDR3 is given as listed by TCRdb. V and J are TRBV19 and TRBJ1-1; the tabulated D call, TRBD1, remains unverified against the DNA. Germline loops: CDR1 LNHDA, CDR2 SQIVND (reference sequence). The CDR3 spans 11 amino acids, including both terminal residues. The CDR3 sequence is CASSIDRAQAL.

J is TRBJ2-7 and V is TRBV28; D remains ambiguous. CDR3 length: 13 residues. Deletions cut 3 bases from V and 1 base from J, with 7 bases between. Looked up from germline, CDR1 is MDHEN and CDR2 is SYDVKM. Here the CDR3 reads CASSFPLSYEQYF. The CDR3 DNA reads as TGTGCCAGCAGTTTCCCCTTGTCCTACGAGCAGTACTTC.

The rearrangement links TRBV29-1 to TRBJ2-2; a weak D match, TRBD2 (6 bases). Germline CDR1 is SQVTM and CDR2 is ANQGSEA. Trimming stripped 6 bases from V and 5 bases from J, with 10 bases between. The CDR3 covers 12 residues. In DNA form, the CDR3 reads TGCAGCGTGGGGGGACGGACCGGGGAGCTGTTTTTT. Its translation: CSVGGRTGELFF.

The chain uses TRBV28 and TRBJ2-3; 10 bases are shared with TRBD1. Germline CDR1 and CDR2: MDHEN and SYDVKM. J lost 5 bases, V lost 2 bases, and 4 bases had no gene match. The CDR3 extends over 15 amino acids. In DNA, the CDR3 is TGTGCCAGCAGTTTAGGCGACAGGGGGCTAGATACGCAGTATTTT. The encoded protein is CASSLGDRGLDTQYF.

The chain combines TRBV7-3 with TRBJ2-7, with TRBD2 matching 10 bases. There are 15 residues in the CDR3. The germline V gene encodes CDR1 SGHTA and CDR2 FQGTGA. Trimming took 3 bases from V and 2 from J; bases not matched to a gene: 4. In DNA, the CDR3 is TGTGCCAGCAGCTTTGCTAGCGGGAGACCCTACGAGCAGTACTTC. Translated, it gives CASSFASGRPYEQYF.

The chain has TRBV2 and TRBJ2-5; 11 positions match TRBD1. V was clipped by 4 bases and J by 1 base; unmatched bases: 11. CDR1 is SNHLY, CDR2 FYNNEI, per germline. The CDR3 loop spans 18 amino acids. The CDR3 sequence: CASSGRTGGVGIQETQYF. CDR3 sequence (DNA): TGTGCCAGCAGTGGTCGGACAGGGGGCGTTGGGATCCAAGAGACCCAGTACTTC.

V gene TRBV5-6 combines with J gene TRBJ2-5, with 9 positions matching TRBD1. J was trimmed by 1 base and V by 2 bases; bases with no gene match: 6. The CDR3 length is 16 residues. CDR1 is SGHDT and CDR2 is YYEEEE in the germline V gene. CDR3 region: CASSFAGTGFQETQYF. The CDR3 DNA sequence: TGTGCCAGCAGCTTCGCCGGGACAGGGTTCCAAGAGACCCAGTACTTC. Variable domain in full (rest from reference TRBV5-6 and TRBJ2-5): DAGVTQSPTHLIKTRGQQVTLRCSPKSGHDTVSWYQQALGQGPQFIFQYYEEEERQRGNFPDRFSGHQFPNYSSELNVNALLLGDSALYLCASSFAGTGFQETQYFGPGTRLLVL.

This clone was seen many times. The chain employs TRBV9 and TRBJ2-5; a possible D gene is TRBD2 (7 bases). This CDR3 has 15 residues. The V end lost 4 bases, the J end lost 4 bases, and 17 bases lay between the germline ends. Per germline, CDR1 SGDLS and CDR2 YYNGEE. For the CDR3, the DNA is TGTGCCAGCAGCCGACCTAGCGGAGGGGGAGAGACCCAGTACTTC. Residues: CASSRPSGGGETQYF. The full variable domain, in which reference TRBV9 and TRBJ2-5 provide the parts outside the CDR3, is DSGVTQTPKHLITATGQRVTLRCSPRSGDLSVYWYQQSLDQGLQFLIQYYNGEERAKGNILERFSAQQFPDLHSELNLSSLELGDSALYFCASSRPSGGGETQYFGPGTRLLVL.

The gene calls are TRBV7-2 and TRBJ2-1; D perhaps matches TRBD1 (5 bases). Germline V gene sequence: CDR1 SGHTA, CDR2 FQGNSA. The CDR3 extends over 13 amino acids. Trimming left V 5 bases short and J 6 bases short, with 11 bases between. The CDR3 protein is CASSNFRANEQFF. The CDR3 DNA sequence: TGTGCCAGCAGCAACTTCAGGGCCAATGAGCAGTTCTTC. The full variable domain, in which reference TRBV7-2 and TRBJ2-1 provide the parts outside the CDR3, is GAGVSQSPSNKVTEKGKDVELRCDPISGHTALYWYRQSLGQGLEFLIYFQGNSAPDKSGLPSDRFSAERTGGSVSTLTIQRTQQEDSAVYLCASSNFRANEQFFGPGTRLTVL.

This sequence joins TRBV2 and TRBJ1-2; D is possibly TRBD1 (6 bases). Germline CDR1 and CDR2: SNHLY and FYNNEI. The V gene lost 6 bases and the J gene lost 5 bases, with 10 bases spanning the gap. CDR3 size: 12 residues. CDR3 region: CASRRGYYGYTF. The CDR3 DNA follows: TGTGCCAGCAGGAGGGGGTATTATGGCTACACCTTC.

V and J are TRBV15 and TRBJ2-5; TRBD2 agrees at 8 bases. The CDR3 length is 16 residues. The junction had 12 bases not matched to a gene; V was cut back by 5 bases and J by 4 bases. The V gene's germline CDR1 is LNHNV and CDR2 YYDKDF (reference sequence). The CDR3 DNA sequence: TGTGCCACCAGCCCATTACAAGCGGGAGCTCGAGAGACCCAGTACTTC. It translates to CATSPLQAGARETQYF.

J is TRBJ2-7 and V is TRBV4-3; no reliable D call. Germline CDR1 LGHNA, CDR2 YSLEER. V lost 5 bases and J lost 0, with 11 bases in between. The CDR3 runs to 14 residues. DNA of the CDR3: TGCGCCAGCAGCGTCCAGTTAAGCTCCTACGAGCAGTACTTC. Amino acids: CASSVQLSSYEQYF.

In DNA form, the CDR3 reads TGTGCCAGCAGTTTATCCCTACCCCATGGGGGGACGGCAGATACGCAGTATTTT. The encoded protein is CASSLSLPHGGTADTQYF. The chain joins TRBV27 to TRBJ2-3, with D perhaps matching TRBD2 (6 bases). V lost 0 bases and J lost 4, with 20 bases in between. Germline-derived CDR1 and CDR2 are MNHEY and SMNVEV (reference sequence). The CDR3 contains 18 residues.

The chain combines TRBV6-5 with TRBJ2-5; D might be TRBD2 (5 bases). Germline CDR1 reads MNHEY; CDR2 reads SVGAGI. The CDR3 is 14 residues long. Trimming stripped 5 bases from V and 4 bases from J, with 14 bases between. CDR3 region: CASSPVVGIETQYF. CDR3 nucleotide sequence: TGTGCCAGCAGTCCAGTCGTCGGGATAGAGACCCAGTACTTC.

This chain links TRBV5-1 with TRBJ2-1, with TRBD2 as a possible D gene (5 bases). Germline V CDR1 and CDR2: SGHRS, YFSETQ. V was pared by 0 bases and J by 3 bases, with 10 bases between. This CDR3 region has 15 residues. CDR3 sequence reads: CASSLAAGLYNEQFF. CDR3 coding DNA: TGCGCCAGCAGCTTGGCGGCGGGTCTCTACAATGAGCAGTTCTTC. The full variable domain, in which reference TRBV5-1 and TRBJ2-1 provide the parts outside the CDR3, is KAGVTQTPRYLIKTRGQQVTLSCSPISGHRSVSWYQQTPGQGLQFLFEYFSETQRNKGNFPGRFSGRQFSNSRSEMNVSTLELGDSALYLCASSLAAGLYNEQFFGPGTRLTVL.

The V gene is TRBV11-3, the J gene TRBJ2-5, with TRBD2 as a possible D gene (5 bases). The germline CDR1 and CDR2 sequences are SGHNT and YENEEA. The CDR3 runs to 14 residues. Trimming took off 0 bases at V and 2 bases at J, with 7 bases between the two ends. CDR3 nucleotide sequence: TGTGCCAGCAGCTTAGAGGAGGAACAAGAGACCCAGTACTTC. Translated, it gives CASSLEEEQETQYF.

V usage is TRBV5-1 and J usage is TRBJ1-1; D is unresolved. Germline CDR1 SGHRS, CDR2 YFSETQ. With 4 bases removed from V and 1 base from J, the gap between germline ends came to 11 bases. CDR3 length equals 14 residues. CDR3 in amino acids: CASSIHRGNTEAFF. CDR3 nucleotide sequence: TGCGCCAGCAGCATTCACCGGGGGAACACTGAAGCTTTCTTT.

V gene TRBV4-3 combines with J gene TRBJ1-2, with TRBD1 identical over 12 bases. Germline V lookup: CDR1 LGHNA, CDR2 YSLEER. The J segment lost 8 bases and the V segment lost 3 bases, leaving 16 bases of the junction unmatched. The CDR3 spans 18 residues. CDR3 amino acids: CASSHYSFRDRGQEGYTF. The CDR3 region has the DNA TGCGCCAGCAGCCATTATTCCTTTCGGGACAGGGGGCAGGAAGGCTACACCTTC.

In regard to this clone: The junction differs from germline at one of its ends, possibly a read error. This chain uses TRBV7-8 with TRBJ2-7, with 9 bases identical to TRBD1. Germline loops: CDR1 SGHVS, CDR2 FQNEAQ. The CDR3 is 12 residues long. The CDR3 region is CASSSGTGKIHF. In nucleotides, the CDR3 is TGTGCCAGCAGCTCCGGGACAGGGAAGATCCACTTC.